This T cell receptor beta chain was observed in a study of cytomegalovirus exposure and HLA in healthy donors. With 60 Vbeta and 13 Jbeta primers, the PCR was carried out. Generated by immunoSEQ multiplex PCR, the TCRdb table keeps only in-frame clones and is missing some. This table holds some 200,000 clones, 75% to 80% found once. CDR3 length: 17 residues. CDR1 is LGHNA, CDR2 YSLEER, per germline. After removal of 0 bases from V and 6 bases from J, the junction contained 7 bases not matched to a gene. Study outcomes and limitations: When a later analysis compared HLA-associated TCR beta chains with equally common others, the HLA-associated chains turned out to be more clonally expanded and to have lower generation probabilities. There were under 200 TCR beta chains listed as cytomegalovirus-associated. In vitro confirmation showed three CMV-associated chains to be CMV antigen specific. The Asian-associated ancestry cluster reportedly had fewer N-insertions than the approximately 670-donor mean in a later analysis.

Worth noting for this clone: Its specificity is not known.

The V and J genes are TRBV4-3 and TRBJ1-4, with 10 bases identical to TRBD1. This TCR came from a man aged 18 to 29 in good health and CMV-seronegative. Sequencing was done on a sample of PBMCs. CDR3 in amino acids: CASSQDRTGGIDEKLFF. The CDR3 nucleotides are TGCGCCAGCAGCCAAGATCGGACAGGGGGTATCGATGAAAAACTGTTTTTT.